These 27 T cell receptor beta chains originate from one sample sequenced in a study of T cell repertoires in cytomegalovirus infection. MiXCR was run by TCRdb on the reads, yielding one entry per CDR3 protein. The sample lists about 150,000 distinct CDR3 sequences; around 24% were seen once. Sequencing was carried out using PBMCs. Receptors were obtained from a human donor in good health (CMV status not recorded). Some clones in this sample may be carry-over from other donors' samples.

The chain carries TRBV20-1 and TRBJ2-7, with 8 bases that match TRBD2. This CDR3 spans 14 amino acids. CDR1 and CDR2 from the germline V gene are DFQATT and SNEGSKA (reference sequence). The ends lost 6 bases at V and 2 bases at J; junction bases unmatched: 9. The CDR3: CSAFTISGAYEQYF. CDR3 DNA sequence: TGCAGTGCCTTCACGATTAGCGGGGCCTACGAGCAGTACTTC.

The chain is built from TRBV11-2 and TRBJ2-7, with TRBD2 as a possible D gene (6 bases). The V and J ends lost 3 bases and 2 bases respectively, with 11 bases between them. The germline CDR1 and CDR2 sequences are SGHAT and FQNNGV. The CDR3 is 14 amino acids. The CDR3 nucleotides read TGTGCCAGCAGCTTCCCGACGGGAGCCTACGAGCAGTACTTC. This gives the protein CASSFPTGAYEQYF.

This clonotype appeared many times. This sequence joins TRBV7-9 and TRBJ1-1; D might be TRBD1 (6 bases). Germline CDR1 reads SEHNR; CDR2 reads FQNEAQ (reference sequence). CDR3 size: 12 residues. V was shortened by 5 bases and J by 6 bases, with 10 bases between the two germline ends. The CDR3 nucleotides are TGTGCCAGCAGCCCTGGACAGTCTGAAGCTTTCTTT. This gives the protein CASSPGQSEAFF. The full variable domain, in which reference TRBV7-9 and TRBJ1-1 provide the parts outside the CDR3, is DTGVSQNPRHKITKRGQNVTFRCDPISEHNRLYWYRQTLGQGPEFLTYFQNEAQLEKSRLLSDRFSAERPKGSFSTLEIQRTEQGDSAMYLCASSPGQSEAFFGQGTRLTVV.

This clonotype came up many times. J is TRBJ2-2 and V is TRBV7-2, with TRBD2 matching 8 bases. CDR1 SGHTA and CDR2 FQGNSA come from the germline V gene. The V and J ends lost 7 bases and 3 bases, in that order; junction bases with no gene match: 4. This CDR3 region has 14 residues. CDR3 sequence: CASNRGGDTGELFF. In DNA, the CDR3 is TGTGCCAGCAATCGGGGGGGGGACACCGGGGAGCTGTTTTTT.

This clonotype has only a few counts. The J gene is TRBJ2-5, the V gene TRBV28, with D possibly being TRBD2 (5 bases). The CDR3 is 15 amino acids. The germline CDR1 and CDR2 sequences are MDHEN and SYDVKM. The V and J ends lost 3 bases and 9 bases respectively, with 20 bases between them. In DNA form, the CDR3 reads TGTGCCAGCAGTTTTAGGGCCATGGGCGGGCGGGCCCAGTACTTC. This translates into CASSFRAMGGRAQYF.

Many counts were recorded for this clonotype. The chain couples TRBV7-2 to TRBJ2-7, with D perhaps TRBD2 (5 bases). The germline CDR1 and CDR2 sequences are SGHTA and FQGNSA. V was pared by 1 base and J by 2 bases, with 12 bases between. This CDR3 has 15 residues. The CDR3, as DNA: TGTGCCAGCAGCTTAGTGGCGGGCGGCGCCTACGAGCAGTACTTC. Translation: CASSLVAGGAYEQYF.

This clonotype has ten or more counts. The rearrangement uses TRBV28 and TRBJ1-5, with 7 bases fitting TRBD1. The V gene's germline CDR1 is MDHEN and CDR2 SYDVKM. V trimming: 6 bases; J trimming: 1 base; junction bases outside the gene matches: 3. The CDR3 is made up of 14 amino acids. The CDR3 sequence: CASRPTGSNQPQHF. The CDR3 nucleotides read TGTGCCAGCAGGCCGACAGGGAGCAATCAGCCCCAGCATTTT.

V usage is TRBV28 and J usage is TRBJ1-3, with D tentatively TRBD1 (6 bases). Germline CDR1 and CDR2: MDHEN and SYDVKM. Trimming stripped 4 bases from V and 3 bases from J, with 19 bases between. CDR3 length equals 17 residues. The CDR3 DNA reads as TGTGCCAGCAGTTCCCCCCGACAGGAGCTCCTTGGAAACACCATATATTTT. Protein: CASSSPRQELLGNTIYF.

V is TRBV9 and J is TRBJ2-1; D uncertain. The length of the CDR3 is 16 residues. CDR1 is SGDLS and CDR2 is YYNGEE in the germline V gene. Trimming cost V 0 bases and J 2 bases, with 12 bases left between them. In DNA form, the CDR3 reads TGTGCCAGCAGCGTAGTACCTAGTGGGACCTACAATGAGCAGTTCTTC. Translating it yields CASSVVPSGTYNEQFF.

This clonotype was counted at least ten times. The chain couples TRBV5-1 to TRBJ2-5; 8 nucleotides line up with TRBD2. V trimming: 4 bases; J trimming: 3 bases; junction bases outside the gene matches: 8. The germline V gene encodes CDR1 SGHRS and CDR2 YFSETQ. The CDR3 is 15 residues long. Here the CDR3 DNA reads TGCGCCAGCAGCAGCTACGGGACTAGAGAAGAGACCCAGTACTTC. This codes for CASSSYGTREETQYF.

The chain uses TRBV6-1 and TRBJ1-1, with 8 bases matching TRBD1. The CDR3 is 16 amino acids. From germline, CDR1 is MNHNS and CDR2 SASEGT. V shed 7 bases, J shed 0 bases, and the junction held 10 bases outside the gene matches. Here the CDR3 reads CASTGQGAGMNTEAFF. CDR3 nucleotide sequence: TGTGCCAGCACCGGGCAGGGGGCGGGGATGAACACTGAAGCTTTCTTT.

This clonotype was detected only once. The chain has TRBV30 and TRBJ1-4; 7 bases match TRBD1. The length of the CDR3 is 14 residues. Per germline, CDR1 GTSNPN and CDR2 SVGIG (reference sequence). Trimming at V came to 1 base and at J to 7 bases, leaving 6 bases not matched to a gene. The CDR3 region has the DNA TGTGCCTGGAGTGGGAAGGGGACAGCTGAAAAACTGTTTTTT. Amino acids: CAWSGKGTAEKLFF.

V and J are TRBV27 and TRBJ2-1; 7 nucleotides match TRBD1. Germline lookup yields CDR1 MNHEY and CDR2 SMNVEV (reference sequence). The V segment lost 2 bases and the J segment 6 bases; nucleotides outside the gene matches: 10. This CDR3 region has 16 residues. The CDR3 coding sequence is TGTGCCAGCAGTTTAAGTCAGGGGGAACTGGGCAATGAGCAGTTCTTC. Protein sequence: CASSLSQGELGNEQFF.

This clonotype has only a few counts. The chain uses TRBV7-9 and TRBJ2-5; TRBD2 aligns across 9 bases. The CDR3 is made up of 15 amino acids. Germline assignment: CDR1 SEHNR and CDR2 FQNEAQ (reference sequence). Trimming cost V 5 bases and J 1 base; bases outside gene matches: 5. The CDR3 loop is CASSPQRGVQETQYF. CDR3 DNA: TGTGCCAGCAGCCCCCAGCGGGGGGTCCAAGAGACCCAGTACTTC.

The CDR3, as DNA: TGTGCCTGGAGTGTACGCCAGGGATCGCACACTGAAGCTTTCTTT. Translation: CAWSVRQGSHTEAFF. The rearrangement links TRBV30 to TRBJ1-1, with a tentative D call TRBD1 (5 bases). Germline V gives CDR1 GTSNPN, CDR2 SVGIG (reference sequence). V was shortened by 0 bases and J by 3 bases, with 14 bases between the two germline ends. The CDR3 is made up of 15 amino acids.

Comment on this clonotype: The CDR3 carries no conserved terminal phenylalanine or tryptophan, so it likely arises from a read error. The limits of the CDR3 on the DNA are not certain, so only TCRdb's listed CDR3 is given. The rearrangement joins TRBV7-2 to TRBJ2-3; TRBD1 is the table's D call and was not checked against the DNA. Germline-derived CDR1 and CDR2 are SGHTA and FQGNSA. The CDR3 spans 13 residues, counting both ends. CDR3 residues: CASRWTGGADTQY.

The chain carries TRBV20-1 and TRBJ1-2; TRBD1 might be the D (6 bases). The CDR3 consists of 13 residues. Germline V gives CDR1 DFQATT, CDR2 SNEGSKA (reference sequence). Trimming removed 7 bases at V and 4 bases at J, with 16 bases between. Written as DNA, the CDR3 is TGCAGTGTTTCACAGGGAATGAGCTATGGCTACACCTTC. It translates to CSVSQGMSYGYTF.

This clonotype was detected only a few times. The chain carries TRBV20-1 and TRBJ1-4, with TRBD1 matching over 7 bases. The CDR3 runs to 14 residues. The junction had 10 bases not matched to a gene; V was cut back by 5 bases and J by 7 bases. Germline V CDR1 and CDR2: DFQATT, SNEGSKA (reference sequence). In DNA form, the CDR3 reads TGCAGTGCTCCCCGCGACAGGGCGGGTGAAAAACTGTTTTTT. This codes for CSAPRDRAGEKLFF.

The rearrangement links TRBV28 to TRBJ1-1, with TRBD1 matching 10 bases. V gave up 2 bases and J gave up 7 bases; unmatched junction bases: 13. CDR3 length: 17 residues. The V gene's germline CDR1 is MDHEN and CDR2 SYDVKM. The CDR3 region has the DNA TGTGCCAGCAGTTTACAGACCCCCGGGACAGGGGAAGGTGAAGCTTTCTTT. It specifies CASSLQTPGTGEGEAFF.

This clonotype occurred many times. V gene TRBV28 combines with J gene TRBJ2-4, with D uncertain. Per germline, CDR1 MDHEN and CDR2 SYDVKM. This CDR3 has 15 amino acids. Trimming took 5 bases from V and 0 from J, leaving 11 bases between them. CDR3 sequence reads: CASSPDWGAKNIQYF. Here the CDR3 DNA reads TGTGCCAGCAGTCCAGACTGGGGAGCCAAAAACATTCAGTACTTC.

This clonotype was seen many times. The rearrangement links TRBV7-6 to TRBJ1-1, with a possible D match to TRBD1 (6 bases). V lost 2 bases to trimming and J lost 0 bases, with 16 bases between them. This CDR3 region has 17 residues. The germline CDR1 and CDR2 sequences are SGHVS and FNYEAQ. Here the CDR3 reads CASSLSTGFPMNTEAFF. As DNA, the CDR3 is TGTGCCAGCAGCTTAAGTACAGGGTTCCCCATGAACACTGAAGCTTTCTTT. The full variable domain, its missing parts supplied by reference TRBV7-6 and TRBJ1-1, is GAGVSQSPRYKVTKRGQDVALRCDPISGHVSLYWYRQALGQGPEFLTYFNYEAQQDKSGLPNDRFSAERPEGSISTLTIQRTEQRDSAMYRCASSLSTGFPMNTEAFFGQGTRLTVV.

The rearrangement joins TRBV19 to TRBJ2-1, with D perhaps given as TRBD1 or TRBD2 (7 bases each). The V end was cut by 5 bases, the J end by 3 bases, with 17 bases between. The CDR3 spans 16 residues. Germline CDR1 is LNHDA and CDR2 is SQIVND (reference sequence). CDR3 sequence reads: CASSSRGGGYYNEQFF. DNA of the CDR3: TGTGCCAGTAGTTCCAGGGGAGGGGGCTACTACAATGAGCAGTTCTTC.

Many counts were recorded for this clonotype. The chain couples TRBV7-6 to TRBJ1-6; D gene unclear. Looked up from germline, CDR1 is SGHVS and CDR2 is FNYEAQ. The CDR3 consists of 15 residues. V lost 1 base and J lost 6, with 10 bases in between. The CDR3 reads CASSLDPFGNSPLHF. CDR3 coding DNA: TGTGCCAGCAGCTTAGACCCATTCGGTAATTCACCCCTCCACTTT.

This clonotype has more than one count but fewer than ten. The genes are TRBV5-1 and TRBJ2-1, with TRBD2 matching 8 bases. The V and J ends lost 2 bases and 5 bases, in that order; junction bases with no gene match: 6. The CDR3 is 15 amino acids. CDR1 and CDR2 from the germline V gene are SGHRS and YFSETQ. The CDR3 DNA sequence: TGCGCCAGCAGCTTCCAGCGGGGGATCAACAATGAGCAGTTCTTC. It yields the protein CASSFQRGINNEQFF.

The table lists this clonotype with a few counts. J is TRBJ1-6 and V is TRBV7-2; D gene uncertain. This CDR3 is built from 13 residues. Germline V gene data show CDR1 as SGHTA and CDR2 as FQGNSA. Between the trimmed V and J ends, which lost 5 bases and 14 bases, there was a span of 16 bases. CDR3 sequence reads: CASSADSLQALHF. DNA for the CDR3: TGTGCCAGCAGCGCCGACTCACTTCAGGCCCTCCACTTT.

This clonotype has just a few counts. The chain joins TRBV5-6 to TRBJ1-5, with D unresolved. Germline CDR1 reads SGHDT; CDR2 reads YYEEEE. V was clipped by 2 bases and J by 1 base, with 10 bases between them. CDR3 length: 15 amino acids. CDR3 protein: CASSFGRRSNQPQHF. CDR3 in DNA: TGTGCCAGCAGCTTCGGGAGACGGAGCAATCAGCCCCAGCATTTT.

This chain uses TRBV12-3 or TRBV12-4 with TRBJ1-2; no definite D call. This CDR3 contains 11 residues. V lost 6 bases and J 6 bases, leaving 8 bases between the germline ends. The CDR3 spells CASRLGNGYTF. The CDR3 coding sequence is TGTGCCAGCAGATTGGGCAATGGCTACACCTTC.